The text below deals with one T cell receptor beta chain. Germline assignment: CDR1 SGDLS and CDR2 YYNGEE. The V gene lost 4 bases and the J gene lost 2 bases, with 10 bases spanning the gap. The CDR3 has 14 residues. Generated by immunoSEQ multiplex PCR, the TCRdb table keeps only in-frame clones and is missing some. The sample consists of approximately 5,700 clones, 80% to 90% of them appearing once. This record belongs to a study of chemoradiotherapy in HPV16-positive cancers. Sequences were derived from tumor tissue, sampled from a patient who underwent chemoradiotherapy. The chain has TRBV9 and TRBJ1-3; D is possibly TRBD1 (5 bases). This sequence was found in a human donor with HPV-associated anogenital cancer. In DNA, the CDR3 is TGTGCCAGCAGCTCTGGGACTGCTGGAAACACCATATATTTT. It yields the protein CASSSGTAGNTIYF.